This is a list of T cell receptor beta chains from one sample in a study of STAT3 mutations in large granular lymphocyte leukemia. The method was immunoSEQ multiplex PCR; TCRdb's version includes in-frame clones alone and lacks a portion of them. The table records about 12,000 clones, 88% of them present only once. Material: PBMCs. The source is a human donor with T large granular lymphocyte leukemia. Some clones in this sample may be carry-over from other donors' samples. Both conserved end residues are part of each CDR3. D genes are given only for firm matches. A clone size is listed for some rows: how often the clone was seen (once, few, many), or a class if it is expanded.

clone size	D gene	V gene	J gene	CDR3 protein	CDR3 DNA
once	TRBD2	TRBV7-2	TRBJ2-7	CASSLGLADSYEQYF	TGTGCCAGCAGCTTGGGACTAGCGGACTCCTACGAGCAGTACTTC
-	TRBD1	TRBV7-8	TRBJ2-5	CASSLVGQGYETQYF	TGTGCCAGCAGCTTAGTCGGACAGGGGTATGAGACCCAGTACTTC
once	-	TRBV5-1	TRBJ2-7	CASSPTDVAYEQYF	TGCGCCAGCAGCCCGACGGACGTAGCATACGAGCAGTACTTC
-	TRBD1	TRBV5-4	TRBJ1-2	CASALGQDLFGYTF	TGTGCCAGCGCTCTGGGACAGGATCTTTTCGGCTACACCTTC
once	TRBD2	TRBV9	TRBJ2-7	CASSLGTSGSYEQYF	TGTGCCAGCAGCCTCGGGACTAGCGGCTCCTACGAGCAGTACTTC
once	-	TRBV2	TRBJ2-7	CASRKQGSSYEQYF	TGTGCCAGCAGGAAACAGGGTTCCTCCTACGAGCAGTACTTC
-	-	TRBV9	TRBJ1-2	CASSVEGRGHGTPNYGYTF	TGTGCCAGCAGCGTAGAGGGCAGGGGACACGGAACCCCTAACTATGGCTACACCTTC
-	TRBD1	TRBV7-9	TRBJ2-3	CASSLAGTGEDTQYF	TGTGCCAGCAGCTTAGCGGGGACAGGGGAAGATACGCAGTATTTT
-	-	TRBV2	TRBJ1-1	CASSLRESNTEAFF	TGTGCCAGCAGTCTCAGGGAAAGTAACACTGAAGCTTTCTTT
-	TRBD2	TRBV14	TRBJ2-2	CASSPLAGLVANTGELFF	TGTGCCAGCAGTCCACTAGCGGGCCTCGTCGCGAACACCGGGGAGCTGTTTTTT
once	-	TRBV6-5	TRBJ2-3	CASRGRLEGTDTQYF	TGTGCCAGCAGAGGACGACTAGAAGGCACAGATACGCAGTATTTT
-	TRBD1	TRBV9	TRBJ2-7	CASSVTGAYEQYF	TGTGCCAGCAGCGTCACAGGGGCCTACGAGCAGTACTTC